This TCR beta chain was found in a study of blood T cells in healthy people across ages. A second about 6 to 12 cycle PCR used barcoded and J-beta primers. TCRdb reanalysed the 5' RACE reads using MiXCR and keeps one entry per CDR3 protein. Of roughly 1.9 million distinct CDR3 sequences in the sample, about 39% were seen once. The V gene lost 6 bases and the J gene lost 4 bases, with 12 bases spanning the gap. Germline lookup yields CDR1 MNHEY and CDR2 SMNVEV (reference sequence). CDR3 size: 13 residues. Sequenced input: blood. The chain combines TRBV27 with TRBJ1-1; D ambiguous. The receptor's source is a human donor in good health. The CDR3 reads CASRRDLGTEAFF. In DNA form, the CDR3 reads TGTGCCAGCAGGAGGGATTTGGGCACTGAAGCTTTCTTT.